This T cell receptor beta chain is from a study of OX40 agonist ivuxolimab in advanced cancers. Notes on the study in general: On average, CD8+ T cells showed a greater number of expanded clones than CD4+. At doses 0.1 to 3.0 mg/kg, CD4+ and CD8+ clones expanded.

Patients with a history of autoimmune disease or on systemic immunosuppression were excluded. The sampling schedule covered blood at baseline, cycle 4 day 1, and cycle 7 day 1. For this clone: Its matching antigen is unknown.

There are 14 residues in the CDR3. Per germline, CDR1 WNHNN and CDR2 SYGVQD (reference sequence). Germline trimming cut 3 bases from V and 7 bases from J; bases unmatched to any gene: 3. Some clones are missing from TCRdb's copy, which holds only in-frame ones; the method was immunoSEQ multiplex PCR. The sample contains around 70,000 clones, 91% of which appear only once. The material sequenced was CD4+ or CD8+ T cells sorted from blood, taken in a trial of the OX40 agonist ivuxolimab. The origin of this receptor is an adult with an advanced solid tumor such as melanoma, head and neck, liver or kidney cancer. The rearrangement joins TRBV10-1 to TRBJ2-1; 10 nucleotides line up with TRBD2. CDR3: CASSEAGGPNEQFF. The CDR3 DNA reads TGCGCCAGCAGTGAAGCGGGAGGGCCTAATGAGCAGTTCTTC.